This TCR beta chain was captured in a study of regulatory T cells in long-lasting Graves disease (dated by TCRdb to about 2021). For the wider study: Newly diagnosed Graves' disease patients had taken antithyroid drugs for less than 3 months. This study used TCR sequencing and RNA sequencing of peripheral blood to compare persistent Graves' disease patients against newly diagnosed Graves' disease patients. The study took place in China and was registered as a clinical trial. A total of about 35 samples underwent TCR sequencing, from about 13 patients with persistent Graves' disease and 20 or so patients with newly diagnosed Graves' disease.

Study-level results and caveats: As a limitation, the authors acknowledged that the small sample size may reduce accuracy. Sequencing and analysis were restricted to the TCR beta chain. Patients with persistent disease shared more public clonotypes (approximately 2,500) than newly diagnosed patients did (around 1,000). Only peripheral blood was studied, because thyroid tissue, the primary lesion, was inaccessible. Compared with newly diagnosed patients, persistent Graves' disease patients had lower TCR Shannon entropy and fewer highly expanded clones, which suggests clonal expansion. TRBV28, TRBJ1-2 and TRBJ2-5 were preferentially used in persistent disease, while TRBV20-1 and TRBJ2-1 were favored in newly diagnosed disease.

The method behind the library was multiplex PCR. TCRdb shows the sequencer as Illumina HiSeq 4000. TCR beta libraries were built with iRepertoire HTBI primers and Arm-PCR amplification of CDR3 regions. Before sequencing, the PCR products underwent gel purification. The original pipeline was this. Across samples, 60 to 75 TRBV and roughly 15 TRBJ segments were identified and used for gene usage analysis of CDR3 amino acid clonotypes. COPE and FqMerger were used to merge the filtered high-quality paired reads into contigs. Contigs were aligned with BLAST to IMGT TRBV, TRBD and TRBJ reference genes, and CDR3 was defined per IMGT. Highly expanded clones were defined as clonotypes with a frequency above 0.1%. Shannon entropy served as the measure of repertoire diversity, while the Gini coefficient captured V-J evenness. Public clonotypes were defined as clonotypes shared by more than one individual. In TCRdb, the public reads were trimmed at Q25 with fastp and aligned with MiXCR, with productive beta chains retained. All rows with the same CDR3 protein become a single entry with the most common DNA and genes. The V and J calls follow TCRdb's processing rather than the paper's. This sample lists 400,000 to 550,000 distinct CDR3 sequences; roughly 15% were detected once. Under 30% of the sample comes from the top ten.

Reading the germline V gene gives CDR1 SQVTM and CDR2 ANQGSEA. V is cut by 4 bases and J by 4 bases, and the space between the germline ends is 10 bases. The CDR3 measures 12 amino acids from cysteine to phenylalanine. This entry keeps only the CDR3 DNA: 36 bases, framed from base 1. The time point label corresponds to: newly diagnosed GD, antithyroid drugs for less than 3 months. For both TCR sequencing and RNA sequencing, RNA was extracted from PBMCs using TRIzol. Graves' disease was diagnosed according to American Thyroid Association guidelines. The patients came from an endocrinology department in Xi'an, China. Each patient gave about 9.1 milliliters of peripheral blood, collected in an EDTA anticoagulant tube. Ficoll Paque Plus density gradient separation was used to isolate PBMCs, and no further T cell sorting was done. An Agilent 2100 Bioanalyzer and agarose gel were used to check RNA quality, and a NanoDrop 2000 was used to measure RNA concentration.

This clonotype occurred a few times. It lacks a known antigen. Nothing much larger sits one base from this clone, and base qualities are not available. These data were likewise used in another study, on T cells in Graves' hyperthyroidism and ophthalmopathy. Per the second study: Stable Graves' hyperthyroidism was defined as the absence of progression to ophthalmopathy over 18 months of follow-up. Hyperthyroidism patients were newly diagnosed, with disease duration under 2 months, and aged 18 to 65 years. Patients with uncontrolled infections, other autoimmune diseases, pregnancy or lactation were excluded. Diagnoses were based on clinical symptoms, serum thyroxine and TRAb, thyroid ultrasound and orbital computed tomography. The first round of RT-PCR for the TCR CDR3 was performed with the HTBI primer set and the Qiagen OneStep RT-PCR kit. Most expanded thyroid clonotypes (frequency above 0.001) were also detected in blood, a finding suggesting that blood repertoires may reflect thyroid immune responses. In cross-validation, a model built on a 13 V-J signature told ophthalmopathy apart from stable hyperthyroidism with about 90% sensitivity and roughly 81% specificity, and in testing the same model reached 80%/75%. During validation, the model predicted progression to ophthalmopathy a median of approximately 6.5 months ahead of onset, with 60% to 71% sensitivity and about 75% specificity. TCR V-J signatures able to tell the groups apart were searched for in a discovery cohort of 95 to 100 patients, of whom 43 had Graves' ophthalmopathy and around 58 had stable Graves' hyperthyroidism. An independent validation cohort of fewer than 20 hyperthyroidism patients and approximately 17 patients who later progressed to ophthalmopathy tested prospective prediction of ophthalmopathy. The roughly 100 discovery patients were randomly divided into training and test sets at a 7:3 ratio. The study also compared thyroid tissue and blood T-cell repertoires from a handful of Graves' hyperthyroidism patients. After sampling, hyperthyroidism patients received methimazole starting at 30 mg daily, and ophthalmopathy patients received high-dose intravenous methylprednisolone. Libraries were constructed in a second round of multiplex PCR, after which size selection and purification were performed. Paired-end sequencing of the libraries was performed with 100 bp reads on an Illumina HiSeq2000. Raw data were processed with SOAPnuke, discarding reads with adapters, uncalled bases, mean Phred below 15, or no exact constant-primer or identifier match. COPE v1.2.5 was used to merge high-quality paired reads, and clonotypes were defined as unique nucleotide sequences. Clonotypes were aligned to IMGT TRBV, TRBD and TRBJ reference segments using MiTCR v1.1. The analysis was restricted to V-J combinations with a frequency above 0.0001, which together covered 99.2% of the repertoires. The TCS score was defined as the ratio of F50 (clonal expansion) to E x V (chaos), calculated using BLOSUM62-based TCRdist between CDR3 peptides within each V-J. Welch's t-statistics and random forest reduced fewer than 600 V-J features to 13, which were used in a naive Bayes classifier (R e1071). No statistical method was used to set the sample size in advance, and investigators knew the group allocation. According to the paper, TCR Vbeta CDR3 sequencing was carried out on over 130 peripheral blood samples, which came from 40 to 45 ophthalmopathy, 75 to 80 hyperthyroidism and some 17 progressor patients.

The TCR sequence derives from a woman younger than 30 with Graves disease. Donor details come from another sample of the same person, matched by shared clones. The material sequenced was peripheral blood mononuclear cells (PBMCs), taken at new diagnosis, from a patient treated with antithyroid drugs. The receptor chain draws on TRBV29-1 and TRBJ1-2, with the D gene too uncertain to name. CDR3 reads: CSVVSSVYGYTF. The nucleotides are TGCAGCGTTGTGAGCAGCGTCTATGGCTACACCTTC.